The sequence of this TCR beta chain was determined in a study of T cell responses to AZD1222 COVID-19 vaccine. General study findings and limits: Compared with day 0, the breadth and depth of the Spike-specific TCR repertoire rose significantly after two doses of AZD1222. Dominant CD4 TCR responses targeted spike regions 160-218 and 743-854.

Trimming cost V 2 bases and J 3 bases, with 7 bases left between them. CDR3 length: 14 amino acids. Looked up from germline, CDR1 is SNHLY and CDR2 is FYNNEI. Method: immunoSEQ multiplex PCR; TCRdb's copy keeps in-frame clones and lacks some. The sample has roughly 110,000 clones, about 80% seen once. Comments on this clone: Its antigen remains unidentified.

The specimen was peripheral blood, collected on day 0 of AZD1222 vaccination. This TCR was sampled from an adult in good health. The rearrangement links TRBV2 to TRBJ2-2; no clear D. CDR3 sequence (DNA): TGTGCCAGCAGTGAAATGGCGGACACCGGGGAGCTGTTTTTT. Its protein is CASSEMADTGELFF.